These T cell receptor beta chains were read from a single sample in a study of cytomegalovirus exposure and HLA in healthy donors. Some clones are missing from TCRdb's copy, which holds only in-frame ones; the method was immunoSEQ multiplex PCR. Found here are some 190,000 clones, around 77% of them singletons; the top ten hold 1.5% to 2%. The sequenced sample consisted of PBMCs. The receptors derive from a woman in her 30s in good health and CMV-seronegative. CDR3s include the opening cysteine and the closing phenylalanine or tryptophan. The D gene is left open where the match is weak. Clone size is shown for a subset of rows, as once, few, many or a class of expanded clone.

TRBV19	TRBD1	TRBJ2-7	few	TGTGCCTCTGCAGGGGGCTGGTACGAGCAGTACTTC	CASAGGWYEQYF
TRBV9	TRBD2	TRBJ2-1	NA	TGTGCCAGCAGTCTGACTAGCGGGGCTTACAATGAGCAGTTCTTC	CASSLTSGAYNEQFF
TRBV12-5	NA	TRBJ2-1	NA	TGTGCTAGTGGTTTTGGGCAGCCCTACAATGAGCAGTTCTTC	CASGFGQPYNEQFF
TRBV10-3	TRBD1	TRBJ1-2	NA	TGTGCCATCAGTCTGGACAGGGGCTATGGCTACACCTTC	CAISLDRGYGYTF
TRBV27	TRBD1	TRBJ1-1	NA	TGTGCCAGCAGTCTCCTCGGACAGGGCCTAACTGAAGCTTTCTTT	CASSLLGQGLTEAFF
TRBV7-8	TRBD2	TRBJ2-2	NA	TGTGCCAGCAGCTTCCGGGGAGGGACGAGCACCGGGGAGCTGTTTTTT	CASSFRGGTSTGELFF
TRBV30	TRBD2	TRBJ2-3	NA	TGTGCCTGGAGTCCCCGGGGGGGCCTTACAGATACGCAGTATTTT	CAWSPRGGLTDTQYF
TRBV6-1	TRBD1	TRBJ2-7	NA	TGTGCCAGCAGGGCCGGGACAGAACTCGGACATCAGTACTTC	CASRAGTELGHQYF
TRBV5-6	NA	TRBJ1-2	NA	TGTGCCAGCAGCTTGGGCAGTCGTAACTATGGCTACACCTTC	CASSLGSRNYGYTF
TRBV18	NA	TRBJ2-3	NA	TGTGCCAGCTCAAGGGAGATCACAGATACGCAGTATTTT	CASSREITDTQYF
TRBV6-5	TRBD2	TRBJ2-5	NA	TGTGCCAGCAGATTAGCGGGGGGGCCGGTGGACCAGTACTTC	CASRLAGGPVDQYF
TRBV4-2	TRBD2	TRBJ2-1	NA	TGTGCCAGCAGCCAAGTAGGGACTAGCGTCCATGAGCAGTTCTTC	CASSQVGTSVHEQFF
TRBV30	NA	TRBJ1-6	NA	TGTGCCTACCTACGGGATTCCTATAATTCACCCCTCCACTTT	CAYLRDSYNSPLHF
TRBV30	NA	TRBJ2-7	NA	TGTGCCTGGCAGGGGTCTTCCCCCGAGCAGTACTTC	CAWQGSSPEQYF
TRBV7-2	TRBD1	TRBJ1-1	NA	TGTGCCAGCAGCCGGTCCGGGACAGGGGGCTCCGCTGAAGCTTTCTTT	CASSRSGTGGSAEAFF
TRBV7-8	TRBD1	TRBJ2-7	NA	TGTGCCAGCAGCATTCGAAGGGACAGGCTTCACTCCGAGCAGTACTTC	CASSIRRDRLHSEQYF
TRBV5-6	TRBD2	TRBJ2-5	NA	TGTGCCAGCAGCGAGGTGGCTAGCGGGGGGGAGACCCAGTACTTC	CASSEVASGGETQYF
TRBV5-1	TRBD1	TRBJ1-4	NA	TGCGCCAGCAGCCGATTCACAGGGGGCGGTAATGAAAAACTGTTTTTT	CASSRFTGGGNEKLFF
TRBV9	NA	TRBJ1-2	NA	TGTGCCAGCAAGCGAGACCAGGGGTTGGTTGGCTACACCTTC	CASKRDQGLVGYTF
TRBV7-2	NA	TRBJ2-5	NA	TGTGCCAGCAGCTCATCCCGGGGCCAAGAGACCCAGTACTTC	CASSSSRGQETQYF
TRBV5-3	NA	TRBJ2-5	NA	TGTGCCAGAGAGTTAGAGGAGACCCAGTACTTC	CARELEETQYF
TRBV6-6	NA	TRBJ2-7	NA	TGTGCCAGCAGTTACCTGGGGGGGGCGAACTACGAGCAGTACTTC	CASSYLGGANYEQYF
TRBV7-9	NA	TRBJ2-7	NA	TGTGCCAGCAGCTTAGACGGCGGCTACGAGCAGTACTTC	CASSLDGGYEQYF
TRBV30	NA	TRBJ1-2	NA	TGTGCCTGGACCCGGAACAGGAACGGGGGCTACACCTTC	CAWTRNRNGGYTF
TRBV5-1	TRBD1	TRBJ2-5	NA	TGCGCCAGCAGCCCCGGGGACAGGCAAGAGACCCAGTACTTC	CASSPGDRQETQYF
TRBV7-8	NA	TRBJ2-3	NA	TGTGCCAGCAGCCCATTAACAGGGAAGTACACAGATACGCAGTATTTT	CASSPLTGKYTDTQYF
TRBV6-1	TRBD1	TRBJ2-7	NA	TGTGCCAGCAGGCCCGGGACAGGGCGGAACGAGCAGTACTTC	CASRPGTGRNEQYF
TRBV5-1	NA	TRBJ1-6	few	TGCGCCAGCAGCTTGACCGGGAATTCACCCCTCCACTTT	CASSLTGNSPLHF
TRBV5-1	NA	TRBJ2-1	NA	TGCGCCAGCAGCGTACTAGCAGGTGAGCAGTTCTTC	CASSVLAGEQFF
TRBV7-8	NA	TRBJ1-6	NA	TGTGCCAGCAGCTTGGATCGGGACTTCACACGTTCACCCCTCCACTTT	CASSLDRDFTRSPLHF
TRBV2	NA	TRBJ1-2	NA	TGTGCCAGCAGTGATTCTGATGGCTACACCTTC	CASSDSDGYTF
TRBV9	NA	TRBJ1-1	NA	TGTGCCAGCAGCGTAGCCGGGAACACTGAAGCTTTCTTT	CASSVAGNTEAFF
TRBV9	TRBD1	TRBJ1-3	NA	TGTGCCAGCGACCAGGGGGATAGCGGAAACACCATATATTTT	CASDQGDSGNTIYF
TRBV19	NA	TRBJ2-1	NA	TGTGCCAGTAGCGCTAGGTGGACTGGCTACAATGAGCAGTTCTTC	CASSARWTGYNEQFF
TRBV27	NA	TRBJ2-5	NA	TGTGCCAGCAGTTTTCTGCGGGACCCCCAAGAGACCCAGTACTTC	CASSFLRDPQETQYF
TRBV13	NA	TRBJ2-7	NA	TGTGCCAGCAGTTACGGTTCTTATTACGAGCAGTACTTC	CASSYGSYYEQYF
TRBV30	NA	TRBJ1-1	NA	TGTGCCTGGAGTGTTTCAGTGAACACTGAAGCTTTCTTT	CAWSVSVNTEAFF
TRBV30	NA	TRBJ1-2	NA	TGTGCCTGGAGTCTCTCCGCGGGGGAGGGATCCTTC	CAWSLSAGEGSF
TRBV9	TRBD1	TRBJ1-1	NA	TGTGCCAGCAGCGTAGGGTCCAGGGGGGTTACTGAAGCTTTCTTT	CASSVGSRGVTEAFF
TRBV29-1	NA	TRBJ1-2	NA	TGCAGCGTCGCCGGGGGGGGCGGCTATGGCTACACCTTC	CSVAGGGGYGYTF
TRBV6-5	NA	TRBJ1-5	NA	TGTGCCAGCACTAACGGTAGGGGCCTGGCCCAGCATTTT	CASTNGRGLAQHF
TRBV6-1	NA	TRBJ1-1	NA	TGTGCCAGCAGTGAACTGTGGGGGGGGGACACTGAAGCTTTCTTT	CASSELWGGDTEAFF
TRBV18	TRBD1	TRBJ1-5	NA	TGTGCCAGCTCCCGGGCAGGGGGAAGTGGGCATCAGCCCCAGCATTTT	CASSRAGGSGHQPQHF
TRBV7-2	NA	TRBJ1-2	NA	TGTGCCAGCAGCTTAGTATCAGCTAACTATGGCTACACCTTC	CASSLVSANYGYTF
TRBV2	NA	TRBJ2-7	NA	TGTGCCAGCAGTGAAGGAGCAGGGAGGATCACCTACGAGCAGTACTTC	CASSEGAGRITYEQYF
TRBV30	NA	TRBJ2-2	NA	TGTGCCTGGAGTGAAAGACATGGCGGGGAGCTGTTTTTT	CAWSERHGGELFF
TRBV7-2	TRBD1	TRBJ2-2	NA	TGTGCCAGCAGGAAGTTAGGGGGCCCGACCGGGGAGCTGTTTTTT	CASRKLGGPTGELFF
TRBV10-1	NA	TRBJ1-3	NA	TGCGCCAGCAGTGAGCCGAGGGTCCTCAACTCTGGAAACACCATATATTTT	CASSEPRVLNSGNTIYF
TRBV5-6	NA	TRBJ2-1	once	TGTGCCAGCAGCTCTACCGGGGAGCAGTTCTTC	CASSSTGEQFF
TRBV5-1	NA	TRBJ1-3	NA	TGCGCCAGCAGCTTGGAACCAGGGCCAACAATCTCTGGAAACACCATATATTTT	CASSLEPGPTISGNTIYF
TRBV7-8	TRBD2	TRBJ2-7	NA	TGTGCCAGCAGCTCCACCCTAGCGGCAAAAATGAACTACGAGCAGTACTTC	CASSSTLAAKMNYEQYF
TRBV4-1	NA	TRBJ2-7	NA	TGCGCCAGCAGCCTCGATGCGGAGGGCTTCTACGAGCAGTACTTC	CASSLDAEGFYEQYF
TRBV18	NA	TRBJ1-4	NA	TGTGCCAGCTCACCCGTAGCGACCACCGGAGGTGAAAAACTGTTTTTT	CASSPVATTGGEKLFF
TRBV7-6	TRBD2	TRBJ2-3	many	TGTGCCAGCAGCTTTGAGGGACTAGCGGGGGGGATGGGTCCAGATACGCAGTATTTT	CASSFEGLAGGMGPDTQYF